These 10 T cell receptor beta chains came from one sample sequenced in a study of OX40 agonist ivuxolimab in advanced cancers. TCRdb keeps only in-frame clones here, not all; method: immunoSEQ multiplex PCR. The data hold 95,000 to 110,000 clones, with less than 95% observed a single time. Specimen: CD4+ or CD8+ T cells sorted from blood, collected in a trial of the OX40 agonist ivuxolimab. The receptors originated from an adult with an advanced solid tumor such as melanoma, head and neck, liver or kidney cancer.

This rearrangement joins TRBV28 to TRBJ2-7, with D tentatively TRBD1 (7 bases). The CDR3 extends over 16 amino acids. CDR1 is MDHEN, CDR2 SYDVKM, per germline. The germline V and J ends were trimmed by 3 bases and 0 bases, with 15 bases remaining between them. In DNA form, the CDR3 reads TGTGCCAGCAGTTTTCGGGCAGGGGGGCTCTCCTACGAGCAGTACTTC. Translated: CASSFRAGGLSYEQYF.

The sample holds one count of this clone. V gene TRBV27 combines with J gene TRBJ2-1; 7 positions match TRBD2. Looked up from germline, CDR1 is MNHEY and CDR2 is SMNVEV (reference sequence). V lost 3 bases to trimming and J lost 3 bases; unmatched junction nucleotides: 8. CDR3 length: 16 residues. The CDR3 here is CASSFFAGAVYNEQFF. CDR3 coding DNA: TGTGCCAGCAGTTTTTTTGCGGGAGCAGTCTACAATGAGCAGTTCTTC.

The chain recombines TRBV9 with TRBJ1-2; no reliable D call. Germline V lookup: CDR1 SGDLS, CDR2 YYNGEE. This CDR3 has 16 amino acids. Trimming left V 0 bases short and J 2 bases short, with 14 bases between. The CDR3 loop reads CASSVDPNQGNYGYTF. In nucleotides, the CDR3 is TGTGCCAGCAGCGTAGACCCAAACCAAGGAAACTATGGCTACACCTTC. Using reference TRBV9 and TRBJ1-2 for the parts outside the CDR3, the full variable domain is DSGVTQTPKHLITATGQRVTLRCSPRSGDLSVYWYQQSLDQGLQFLIQYYNGEERAKGNILERFSAQQFPDLHSELNLSSLELGDSALYFCASSVDPNQGNYGYTFGSGTRLTVV.

A word on this clone: This sample also contains other DNA sequences that code for the same CDR3. This chain links TRBV29-1 with TRBJ1-5; no firm D call. The CDR3 is made up of 12 amino acids. V was pared by 4 bases and J by 7 bases, with 11 bases between. Germline V CDR1 and CDR2: SQVTM, ANQGSEA. The CDR3 spells CSVGEVGQPQHF. CDR3 DNA: TGCAGCGTTGGGGAGGTAGGGCAGCCCCAGCATTTT.

This sequence joins TRBV28 and TRBJ1-3; no clear D gene. Germline V gene sequence: CDR1 MDHEN, CDR2 SYDVKM. The CDR3 covers 12 residues. V was clipped by 3 bases and J by 1 base, with 1 base between them. The CDR3 sequence is CASSLSGNTIYF. Here the CDR3 DNA reads TGTGCCAGCAGTTTGTCTGGAAACACCATATATTTT.

In its sample, this clone was seen a few times. The rearrangement joins TRBV7-9 to TRBJ1-1; D is unresolved. The CDR3 extends over 14 amino acids. V was trimmed by 3 bases and J by 0 bases, leaving 8 bases between them. The germline gives CDR1 SEHNR, CDR2 FQNEAQ (reference sequence). The CDR3 DNA sequence: TGTGCCAGCAGCTTTTGGGCAGTGAACACTGAAGCTTTCTTT. It translates to CASSFWAVNTEAFF.

This chain's CDR3 is CASSLYREPQHF. In DNA, the CDR3 is TGTGCCAGCAGCTTATACCGAGAGCCCCAGCATTTT. The chain is built from TRBV7-2 and TRBJ1-5; D is ambiguous. CDR3 length equals 12 residues. In germline, CDR1 is SGHTA, CDR2 FQGNSA. V was clipped by 2 bases and J by 8 bases, with 7 bases between them. Filled out from reference TRBV7-2 and TRBJ1-5, the complete variable domain reads GAGVSQSPSNKVTEKGKDVELRCDPISGHTALYWYRQSLGQGLEFLIYFQGNSAPDKSGLPSDRFSAERTGGSVSTLTIQRTQQEDSAVYLCASSLYREPQHFGDGTRLSIL.

The chain combines TRBV5-1 with TRBJ1-1, with 8 bases lining up with TRBD1. With 7 bases clipped from V and 4 bases from J, the junction kept 9 bases outside the gene matches. The germline V gene encodes CDR1 SGHRS and CDR2 YFSETQ. The CDR3 is made up of 14 amino acids. CDR3 sequence: CASGQGAGGTEAFF. CDR3 nucleotide sequence: TGCGCCAGCGGTCAGGGGGCTGGGGGCACTGAAGCTTTCTTT.

The rearrangement joins TRBV6-5 to TRBJ2-5; TRBD1 matches 9 bases. CDR1 MNHEY and CDR2 SVGAGI come from the germline V gene. V lost 6 bases to trimming and J lost 1 base; unmatched junction nucleotides: 3. This CDR3 spans 14 amino acids. The CDR3 region has the DNA TGTGCCAGCAGGAGACAGGGGGTCCAAGAGACCCAGTACTTC. It codes for CASRRQGVQETQYF.

The CDR3 sequence: CASTERSAGNTIYF. In DNA form, the CDR3 reads TGTGCCAGCACCGAAAGGAGTGCTGGAAACACCATATATTTT. This sequence joins TRBV6-1 and TRBJ1-3, with unresolved D. This CDR3 spans 14 amino acids. Trimming removed 7 bases from V and 2 bases from J, with 12 bases in between. Germline V gives CDR1 MNHNS, CDR2 SASEGT.